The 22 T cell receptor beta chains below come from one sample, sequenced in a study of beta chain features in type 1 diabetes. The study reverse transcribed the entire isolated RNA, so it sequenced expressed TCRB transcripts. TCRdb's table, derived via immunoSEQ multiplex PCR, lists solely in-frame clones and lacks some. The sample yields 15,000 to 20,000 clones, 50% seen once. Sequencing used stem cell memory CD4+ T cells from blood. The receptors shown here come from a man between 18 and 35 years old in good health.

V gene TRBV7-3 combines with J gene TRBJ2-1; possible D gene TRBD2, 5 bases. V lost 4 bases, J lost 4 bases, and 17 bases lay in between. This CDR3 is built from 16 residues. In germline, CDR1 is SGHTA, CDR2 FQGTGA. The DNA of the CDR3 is TGTGCCAGCAGCTCTACGCGGAATCCGGGATACAATGAGCAGTTCTTC. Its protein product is CASSSTRNPGYNEQFF.

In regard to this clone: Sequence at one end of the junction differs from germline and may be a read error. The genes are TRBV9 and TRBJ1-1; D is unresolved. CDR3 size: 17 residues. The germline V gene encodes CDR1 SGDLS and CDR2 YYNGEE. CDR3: CASNVGYASQMNTEAFF. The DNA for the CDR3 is TGTGCCAGCAACGTAGGTTATGCAAGCCAAATGAACACTGAAGCTTTCTTT.

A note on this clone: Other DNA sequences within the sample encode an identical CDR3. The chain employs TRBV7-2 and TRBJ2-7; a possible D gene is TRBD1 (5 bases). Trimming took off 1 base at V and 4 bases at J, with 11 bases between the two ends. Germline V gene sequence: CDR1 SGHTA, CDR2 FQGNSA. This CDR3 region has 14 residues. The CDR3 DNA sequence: TGTGCCAGCAGCTTAGAAAGGGGTACGTACGAGCAGTACTTC. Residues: CASSLERGTYEQYF.

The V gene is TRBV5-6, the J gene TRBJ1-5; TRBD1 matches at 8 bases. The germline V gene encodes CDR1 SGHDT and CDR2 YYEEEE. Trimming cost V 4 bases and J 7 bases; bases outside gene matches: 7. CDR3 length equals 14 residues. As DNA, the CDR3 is TGTGCCAGCAGCAGAGCGGACAGGGACCAGCCCCAGCATTTT. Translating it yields CASSRADRDQPQHF.

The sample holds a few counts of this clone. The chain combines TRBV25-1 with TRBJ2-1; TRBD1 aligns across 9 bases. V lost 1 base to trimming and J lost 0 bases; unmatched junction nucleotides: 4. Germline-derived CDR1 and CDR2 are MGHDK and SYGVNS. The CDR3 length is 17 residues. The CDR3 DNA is TGTGCCAGCAGTGAATTTGGGGGACAGGGCTCCTACAATGAGCAGTTCTTC. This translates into CASSEFGGQGSYNEQFF.

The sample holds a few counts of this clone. CDR3 in amino acids: CASSFGGVGEAFF. As DNA, the CDR3 is TGTGCCAGCAGCTTTGGGGGGGTAGGTGAAGCTTTCTTT. The chain couples TRBV5-5 to TRBJ1-1, with D possibly matching TRBD1 (5 bases). V shed 2 bases and J shed 7 bases, with 12 bases lying between them. This CDR3 is 13 amino acids long. Per the germline V gene, CDR1 is SGHKS and CDR2 is YYEKEE (reference sequence).

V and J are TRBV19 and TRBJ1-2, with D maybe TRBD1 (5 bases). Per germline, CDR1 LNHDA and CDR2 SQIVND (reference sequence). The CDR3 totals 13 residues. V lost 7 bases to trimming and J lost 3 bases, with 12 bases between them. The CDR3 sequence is CASKEGTHYGYTF. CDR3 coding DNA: TGTGCCAGTAAAGAGGGGACTCACTATGGCTACACCTTC.

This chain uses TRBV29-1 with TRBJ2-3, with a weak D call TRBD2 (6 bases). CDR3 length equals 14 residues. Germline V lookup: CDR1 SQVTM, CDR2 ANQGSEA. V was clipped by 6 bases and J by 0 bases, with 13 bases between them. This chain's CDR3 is CSVPGGLSTDTQYF. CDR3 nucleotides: TGCAGCGTACCCGGGGGACTCAGCACAGATACGCAGTATTTT.

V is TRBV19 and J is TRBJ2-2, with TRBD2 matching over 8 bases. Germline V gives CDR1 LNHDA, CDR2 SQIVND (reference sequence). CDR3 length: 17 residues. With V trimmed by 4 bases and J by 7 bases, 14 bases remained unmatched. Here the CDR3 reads CASSTKGTSGFIGELFF. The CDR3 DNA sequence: TGTGCCAGTAGTACAAAAGGGACTAGTGGGTTCATCGGGGAGCTGTTTTTT. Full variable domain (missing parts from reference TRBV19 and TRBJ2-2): DGGITQSPKYLFRKEGQNVTLSCEQNLNHDAMYWYRQDPGQGLRLIYYSQIVNDFQKGDIAEGYSVSREKKESFPLTVTSAQKNPTAFYLCASSTKGTSGFIGELFFGEGSRLTVL.

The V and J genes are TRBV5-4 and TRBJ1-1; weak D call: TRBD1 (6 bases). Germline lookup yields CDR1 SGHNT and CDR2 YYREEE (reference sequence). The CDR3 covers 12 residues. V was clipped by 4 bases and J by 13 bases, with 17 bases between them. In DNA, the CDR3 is TGTGCCAGCAGCATTCGAGGACAGCCGCTTTTCTTT. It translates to CASSIRGQPLFF.

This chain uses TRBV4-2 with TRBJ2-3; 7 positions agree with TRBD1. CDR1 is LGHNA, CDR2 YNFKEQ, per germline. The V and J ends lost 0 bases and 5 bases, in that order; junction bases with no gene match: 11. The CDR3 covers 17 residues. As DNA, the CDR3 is TGTGCCAGCAGCCAAGATGGGACAGCCGGAGGAATAGATACGCAGTATTTT. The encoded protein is CASSQDGTAGGIDTQYF.

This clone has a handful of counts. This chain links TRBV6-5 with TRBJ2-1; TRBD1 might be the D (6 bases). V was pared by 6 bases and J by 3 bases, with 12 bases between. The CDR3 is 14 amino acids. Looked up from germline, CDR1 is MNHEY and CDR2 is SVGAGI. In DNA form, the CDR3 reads TGTGCCAGCAGCCCCGGACAGATCTACAATGAGCAGTTCTTC. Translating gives CASSPGQIYNEQFF.

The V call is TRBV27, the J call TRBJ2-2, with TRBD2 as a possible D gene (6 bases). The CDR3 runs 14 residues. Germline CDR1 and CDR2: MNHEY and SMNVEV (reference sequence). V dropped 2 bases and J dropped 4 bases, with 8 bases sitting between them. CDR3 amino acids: CASSLNGGTGELFF. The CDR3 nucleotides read TGTGCCAGCAGTTTAAACGGGGGCACCGGGGAGCTGTTTTTT.

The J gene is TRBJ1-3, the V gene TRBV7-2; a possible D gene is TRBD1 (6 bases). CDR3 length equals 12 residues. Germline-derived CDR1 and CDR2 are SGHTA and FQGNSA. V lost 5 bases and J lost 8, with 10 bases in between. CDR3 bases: TGTGCCAGCAGCGAACAGGGATACACCATATATTTT. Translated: CASSEQGYTIYF.

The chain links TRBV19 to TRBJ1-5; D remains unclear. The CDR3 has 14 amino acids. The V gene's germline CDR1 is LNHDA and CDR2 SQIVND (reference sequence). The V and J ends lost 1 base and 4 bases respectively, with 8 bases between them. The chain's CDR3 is CASSIGSRNQPQHF. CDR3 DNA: TGTGCCAGTAGTATAGGAAGTAGAAATCAGCCCCAGCATTTT.

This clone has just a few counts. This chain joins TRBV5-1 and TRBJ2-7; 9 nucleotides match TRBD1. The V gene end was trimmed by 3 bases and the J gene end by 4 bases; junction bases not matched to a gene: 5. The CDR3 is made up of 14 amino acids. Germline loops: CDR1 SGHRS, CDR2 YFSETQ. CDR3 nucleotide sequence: TGCGCCAGCAGCTCCGGGACAGGGAGATACGAGCAGTACTTC. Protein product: CASSSGTGRYEQYF.

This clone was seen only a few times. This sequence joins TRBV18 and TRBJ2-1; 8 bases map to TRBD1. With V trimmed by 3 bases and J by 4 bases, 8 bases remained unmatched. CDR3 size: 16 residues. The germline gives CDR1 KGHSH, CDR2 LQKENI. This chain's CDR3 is CASSPSPGGRYNEQFF. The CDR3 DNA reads TGTGCCAGCTCACCTTCCCCAGGGGGCCGGTACAATGAGCAGTTCTTC.

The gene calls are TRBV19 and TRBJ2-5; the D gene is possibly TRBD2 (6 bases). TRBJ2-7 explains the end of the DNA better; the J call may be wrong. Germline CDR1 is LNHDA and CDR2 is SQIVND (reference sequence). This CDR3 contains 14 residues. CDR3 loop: CASSQRALSYEQYF. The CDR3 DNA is TGTGCCAGTAGTCAGCGGGCCCTCTCCTACGAGCAGTACTTC.

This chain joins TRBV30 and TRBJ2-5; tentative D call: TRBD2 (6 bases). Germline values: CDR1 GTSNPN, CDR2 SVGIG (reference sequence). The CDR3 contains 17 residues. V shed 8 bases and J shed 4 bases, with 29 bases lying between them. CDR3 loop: CAGERVGRRLGGETQYF. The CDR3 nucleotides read TGTGCCGGGGAAAGGGTTGGCCGTCGTTTGGGGGGAGAGACCCAGTACTTC.

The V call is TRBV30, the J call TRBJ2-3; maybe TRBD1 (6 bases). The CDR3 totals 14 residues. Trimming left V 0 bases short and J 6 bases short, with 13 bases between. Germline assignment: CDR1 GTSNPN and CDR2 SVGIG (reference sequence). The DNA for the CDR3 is TGTGCCTGGAGTGTAGGGCAGGGGCTCGATACGCAGTATTTT. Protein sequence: CAWSVGQGLDTQYF.

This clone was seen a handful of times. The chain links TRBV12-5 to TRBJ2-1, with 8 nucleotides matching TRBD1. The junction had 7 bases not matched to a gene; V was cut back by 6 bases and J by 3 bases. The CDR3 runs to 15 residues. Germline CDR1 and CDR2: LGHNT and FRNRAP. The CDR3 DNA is TGTGCTAGTGGCCCGCAACAGGGGGACTACAATGAGCAGTTCTTC. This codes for CASGPQQGDYNEQFF.

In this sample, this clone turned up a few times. In nucleotides, the CDR3 is TGTGCCAGCAGCCGGGGGGGGGTGATCGGGGAGCTGTTTTTT. It codes for CASSRGGVIGELFF. This rearrangement joins TRBV7-2 to TRBJ2-2, with 8 bases identical to TRBD2. J was trimmed by 7 bases and V by 5 bases; bases with no gene match: 6. This CDR3 has 14 amino acids. The germline gives CDR1 SGHTA, CDR2 FQGNSA.